A few counts support the clone carrying this TCR beta chain. Libraries were prepared by immunoSEQ multiplex PCR; TCRdb keeps only in-frame clonotypes and omits some of them. The sample lists around 63,000 clones; 88% were seen once. The sample comes from a study of blood T cell repertoires in COVID-19. The CDR3 is 18 amino acids. V shed 4 bases and J 0 bases; nucleotides not matched to a gene: 12. Germline V gene lookup returns CDR1 SGHKS and CDR2 YYEKEE (reference sequence). The source material was peripheral blood. The sequence was collected from a woman over 75 with active COVID-19. The genes are TRBV5-5 and TRBJ2-3; 9 bases match TRBD2. CDR3 residues: CASSRWGSGGHSTDTQYF. Written as DNA, the CDR3 is TGTGCCAGCAGCCGATGGGGTAGCGGGGGCCACAGCACAGATACGCAGTATTTT.